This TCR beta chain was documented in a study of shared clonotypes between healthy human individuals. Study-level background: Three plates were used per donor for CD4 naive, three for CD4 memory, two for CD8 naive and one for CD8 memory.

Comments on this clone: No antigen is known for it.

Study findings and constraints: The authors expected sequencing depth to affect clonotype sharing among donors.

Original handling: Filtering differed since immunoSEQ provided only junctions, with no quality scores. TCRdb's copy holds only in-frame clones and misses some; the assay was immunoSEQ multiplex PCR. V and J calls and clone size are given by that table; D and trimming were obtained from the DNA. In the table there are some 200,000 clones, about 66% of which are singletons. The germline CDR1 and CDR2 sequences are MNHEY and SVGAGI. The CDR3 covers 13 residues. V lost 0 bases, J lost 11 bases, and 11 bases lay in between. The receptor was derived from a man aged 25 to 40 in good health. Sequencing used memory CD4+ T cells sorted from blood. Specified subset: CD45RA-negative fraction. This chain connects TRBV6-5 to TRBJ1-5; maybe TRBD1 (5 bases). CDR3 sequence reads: CASSYSPEGTQHF. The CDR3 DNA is TGTGCCAGCAGTTACTCCCCCGAGGGGACCCAGCATTTT.